The TCR beta chain described here comes from a study of blood T cell repertoires in COVID-19 (dated by TCRdb to 2018 to 2020). Regarding the research as a whole: Samples from collaborators originated in the United States, Italy and Spain and spanned both the acute and convalescent phases of COVID-19. Where available, HLA class I and class II types were taken from metadata supplied by the sample provider and were not determined by assay-based typing. The material from the prospective study consisted of cDNA or gDNA derived from T cells, B-cell-depleted T cells, or PBMCs. The dataset comprised deeply sampled blood TCRbeta repertoires from subjects exposed to, actively infected with, or recovered from COVID-19. The repertoires were released in a freely available public database intended as a resource for research on the immune response to SARS-CoV-2. The samples were drawn from the first 160 participants of the ongoing ImmuneRACE study and from 950 to 1,500 subjects provided by 6 global collaborators. A de-identified subject ID, COVID-19 status, age in years and sex were almost always included in the sample metadata.

Broader findings and caveats from the paper: The quantity of clinical and demographic metadata differed by source and by participant and was supplied without curation.

A word on this clone: There is no known antigen for this receptor. No qualities accompany the bases; no much larger clone lies one base away.

TCRbeta CDR3 regions were amplified from genomic DNA by means of the immunoSEQ Assay, a bias-controlled multiplex PCR. In the original analysis: The number of nucleated cells in each sample was estimated from the amplification of reference gene primers within the assay. Sequence reads were collapsed and filtered to measure the absolute abundance of every unique TCRbeta CDR3 rearrangement. For each sample, productive Simpson clonality was calculated by taking the square root of Simpson's diversity index across productive rearrangements. TCRdb retrieved this table from immuneACCESS and kept in-frame rearrangements only. Not all clones are present; in checked studies, unresolved V genes account for under half, and no reason is known for the remainder. V, J and clone size are those of that table, while D and trimming were read from the DNA. This sample is represented by about 34,000 clones; 81% of them were singletons. Of the sample, roughly 3.1% falls within the top ten clones.

One collaborating source in Seattle enrolled patients during active infection and followed them longitudinally through the course of disease. Whole blood was collected in K2EDTA tubes by collaborating institutions according to the institutions' own protocols. Collaborator samples were shipped for TCRbeta analysis as frozen whole blood, isolated PBMCs, or DNA extracted from either sample type. Reading from cysteine to phenylalanine, the CDR3 counts 14 amino acids. The DNA shown is the 42-base CDR3, in frame from base 1. V has 3 bases trimmed and J has 6 bases trimmed; junction bases matching no gene number 4. According to the germline V gene, CDR1 reads SNHLY and CDR2 reads FYNNEI.

Source material: peripheral blood. Here the chain combines TRBV2 and TRBJ1-5; TRBD1 lines up with 8 middle nucleotides. This TCR was sampled from a man in his sixties or seventies with COVID-19, enrolled during active disease. The nucleotides read TGTGCCAGCAGTGAGGGCAGGGGGCCTCAGCCCCAGCATTTT. This gives the protein CASSEGRGPQPQHF.